These T cell receptor beta chains were read from a single sample in a study of spatial heterogeneity in lung cancer. TCRdb re-called the 5' RACE reads with MiXCR, one entry per CDR3 protein. The sample has roughly 9,800 distinct CDR3 sequences, over 4.5% seen once; the top ten hold 25% to 30%. The material was PBMCs, obtained at surgery. The source is a male donor with early-stage non-small cell lung cancer. The CDR3 runs from the conserved cysteine through the conserved F or W. The order of the fields is V gene, clone size, J gene, D gene, CDR3 protein, CDR3 DNA. The D gene is left open where the match is weak. For some rows the clone size is stated as once, few or many, or as a class when expanded; others skip it.

V: TRBV29-1; size: many; J: TRBJ1-5; D: .; CDR3: CSVGARNQPQHF; DNA: TGCAGCGTTGGGGCCAGGAATCAGCCCCAGCATTTT
V: TRBV28; size: medium-sized; J: TRBJ2-7; D: .; CDR3: CASSQPTSTISYEQYF; DNA: TGTGCCAGCAGCCAACCGACTTCTACGATCTCCTACGAGCAGTACTTC
V: TRBV28; size: few; J: TRBJ2-7; D: .; CDR3: CASSLEGAYEQYF; DNA: TGTGCCAGCAGTTTGGAGGGGGCCTACGAGCAGTACTTC
V: TRBV18; size: many; J: TRBJ2-7; D: .; CDR3: CASSPTDGGLGEQYF; DNA: TGTGCCAGCTCACCCACGGACGGTGGACTGGGGGAGCAGTACTTC
V: TRBV11-2; size: .; J: TRBJ2-4; D: .; CDR3: CASSSPRMTKNIQYF; DNA: TGTGCCAGCAGCTCTCCCCGCATGACCAAAAACATTCAGTACTTC
V: TRBV29-1; size: medium-sized; J: TRBJ1-1; D: .; CDR3: CSVESGVTEAFF; DNA: TGCAGCGTTGAATCGGGAGTCACTGAAGCTTTCTTT
V: TRBV7-2; size: few; J: TRBJ1-4; D: .; CDR3: CASSLSTATNEKLFF; DNA: TGTGCCAGCAGCCTATCGACCGCAACTAATGAAAAACTGTTTTTT
V: TRBV7-9; size: many; J: TRBJ1-1; D: .; CDR3: CASSLSGVQGTEAFF; DNA: TGTGCCAGCAGCCTCAGCGGGGTCCAGGGCACTGAAGCTTTCTTT
V: TRBV7-6; size: few; J: TRBJ2-1; D: TRBD2; CDR3: CASSPRLGTSGVEQFF; DNA: TGTGCCAGCAGCCCGAGACTCGGGACTAGCGGGGTTGAGCAGTTCTTC
V: TRBV28; size: many; J: TRBJ2-7; D: TRBD2; CDR3: CASRPGGGSSYEQYF; DNA: TGTGCCAGCAGGCCCGGGGGGGGGAGCTCCTACGAGCAGTACTTC
V: TRBV28; size: medium-sized; J: TRBJ2-2; D: TRBD2; CDR3: CASSPSGTRDTGELFF; DNA: TGTGCCAGCAGTCCTTCCGGGACTAGGGACACCGGGGAGCTGTTTTTT
V: TRBV2; size: many; J: TRBJ2-1; D: TRBD2; CDR3: CASRLAGTYEQFF; DNA: TGTGCCAGTAGACTAGCGGGTACCTATGAGCAGTTCTTC
V: TRBV2; size: medium-sized; J: TRBJ1-5; D: .; CDR3: CASSEDWTGNQPQHF; DNA: TGTGCCAGCAGTGAAGACTGGACAGGCAATCAGCCCCAGCATTTT
V: TRBV25-1; size: .; J: TRBJ2-2; D: .; CDR3: CASSPQANTGELFF; DNA: TGTGCCAGCAGTCCGCAGGCGAACACCGGGGAGCTGTTTTTT
V: TRBV28; size: many; J: TRBJ1-1; D: TRBD1; CDR3: CASSRDREETEAFF; DNA: TGTGCCAGCAGTCGGGACAGGGAGGAGACTGAAGCTTTCTTT
V: TRBV20-1; size: many; J: TRBJ2-1; D: .; CDR3: CSAKDQGSYNEQFF; DNA: TGCAGTGCAAAAGACCAAGGCTCCTACAATGAGCAGTTCTTC
V: TRBV30; size: many; J: TRBJ2-3; D: .; CDR3: CAWSPPPGPRSPPTQYF; DNA: TGTGCCTGGAGTCCCCCACCGGGACCCCGGTCTCCTCCTACGCAGTATTTT
V: TRBV7-3; size: medium-sized; J: TRBJ1-6; D: .; CDR3: CASSSLGGGSPLHF; DNA: TGTGCCAGCAGCTCCCTCGGGGGAGGTTCACCCCTCCACTTT
V: TRBV3-1; size: many; J: TRBJ1-5; D: .; CDR3: CASSQGTVYQPQHF; DNA: TGTGCCAGCAGCCAAGGTACCGTTTATCAGCCCCAGCATTTT
V: TRBV11-2; size: medium-sized; J: TRBJ1-5; D: .; CDR3: CASSPGPNQPQHF; DNA: TGTGCCAGCAGCCCGGGACCAAATCAGCCCCAGCATTTT
V: TRBV11-1; size: few; J: TRBJ2-2; D: .; CDR3: CASSSSRAQRSGELFF; DNA: TGTGCCAGCAGCTCCTCCAGAGCCCAAAGATCCGGGGAGCTGTTTTTT
V: TRBV15; size: many; J: TRBJ2-7; D: .; CDR3: CATSRDQGTFYEQYF; DNA: TGTGCCACCAGCAGAGATCAGGGGACTTTCTACGAGCAGTACTTC
V: TRBV29-1; size: many; J: TRBJ2-1; D: .; CDR3: CSVVFRGRLNNNEQFF; DNA: TGCAGCGTTGTTTTTCGCGGAAGACTTAATAACAATGAGCAGTTCTTC
V: TRBV29-1; size: .; J: TRBJ2-2; D: TRBD1; CDR3: CSATGQGVVTGELFF; DNA: TGCAGCGCTACCGGACAGGGGGTTGTCACCGGGGAGCTGTTTTTT
V: TRBV6-2/TRBV6-3; size: many; J: TRBJ2-5; D: .; CDR3: CASSPLGRRGQYF; DNA: TGTGCCAGCAGTCCCCTCGGCAGGAGGGGCCAGTACTTC
V: TRBV20-1; size: .; J: TRBJ1-1; D: .; CDR3: CSASVDLTEAFF; DNA: TGCAGTGCTAGTGTGGACCTCACTGAAGCTTTCTTT